This T cell receptor beta chain comes out of a study of cytomegalovirus exposure and HLA in healthy donors. Germline V gene sequence: CDR1 PRHDT, CDR2 FYEKMQ (reference sequence). This CDR3 is built from 16 residues. Losses at the gene ends were 5 bases for V and 2 bases for J; bases not matched to a gene: 5. Notes on the study in general: CMV antigen specificity of three CMV-associated chains was confirmed in vitro.

The PCR used 60 Vbeta and 13 Jbeta primers. Only in-frame clones appear in the TCRdb table, and some are missing; sequencing was by immunoSEQ multiplex PCR. The data hold some 200,000 clones, with 8.5% to 10% observed a single time. About this clone itself: The antigen remains undetermined.

This clonotype was sampled from a woman aged 25 to 45 in good health and CMV-seropositive. The sequencing input was PBMCs. This chain links TRBV13 with TRBJ2-3; 12 bases are a match to TRBD2. The CDR3 spells CASSPPSGRVTDTQYF. CDR3 nucleotide sequence: TGTGCCAGCAGCCCCCCTAGCGGGAGGGTCACAGATACGCAGTATTTT.